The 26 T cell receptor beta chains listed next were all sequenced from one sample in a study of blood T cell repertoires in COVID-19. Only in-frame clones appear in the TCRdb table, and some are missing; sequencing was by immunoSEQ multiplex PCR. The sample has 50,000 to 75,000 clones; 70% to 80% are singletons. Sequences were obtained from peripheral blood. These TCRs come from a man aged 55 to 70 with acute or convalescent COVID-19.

The CDR3: CASSWDRAYGYTF. CDR3 in DNA: TGTGCCAGCAGTTGGGACAGGGCCTATGGCTACACCTTC. The chain has TRBV27 and TRBJ1-2, with TRBD1 identical over 9 bases. Germline lookup yields CDR1 MNHEY and CDR2 SMNVEV (reference sequence). J gave up 4 bases and V 4 bases, and 1 base lay outside the gene matches. This CDR3 is built from 13 residues.

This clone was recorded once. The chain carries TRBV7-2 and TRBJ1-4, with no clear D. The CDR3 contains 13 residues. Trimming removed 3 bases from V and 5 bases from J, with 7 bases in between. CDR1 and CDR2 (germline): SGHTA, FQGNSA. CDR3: CASSLRSNEKLFF. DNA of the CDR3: TGTGCCAGCAGCTTGAGGTCAAATGAAAAACTGTTTTTT.

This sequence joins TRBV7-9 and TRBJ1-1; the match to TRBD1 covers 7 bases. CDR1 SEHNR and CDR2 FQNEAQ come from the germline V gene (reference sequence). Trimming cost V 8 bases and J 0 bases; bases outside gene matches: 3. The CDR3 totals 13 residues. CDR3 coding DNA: TGTGCCAGCTCGGGACAGCTGAACACTGAAGCTTTCTTT. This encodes CASSGQLNTEAFF.

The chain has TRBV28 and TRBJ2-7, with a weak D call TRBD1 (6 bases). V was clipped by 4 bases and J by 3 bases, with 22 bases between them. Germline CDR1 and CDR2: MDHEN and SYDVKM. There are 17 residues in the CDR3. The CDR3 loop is CASSYPGRQDPLYEQYF. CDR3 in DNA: TGTGCCAGCAGTTATCCCGGAAGACAGGACCCGCTCTACGAGCAGTACTTC.

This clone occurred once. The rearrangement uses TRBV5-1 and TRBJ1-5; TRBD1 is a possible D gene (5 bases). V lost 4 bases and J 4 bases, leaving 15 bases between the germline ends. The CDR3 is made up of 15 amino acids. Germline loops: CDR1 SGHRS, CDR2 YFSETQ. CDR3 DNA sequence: TGCGCCAGCAGCCCAAACGCAGGGCCAAATCAGCCCCAGCATTTT. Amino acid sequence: CASSPNAGPNQPQHF.

The CDR3, as DNA: TGTGCCAGTAGTAACGACAGGGGGCACTACGAGCAGTACTTC. Translating gives CASSNDRGHYEQYF. The gene calls are TRBV19 and TRBJ2-7; 10 positions agree with TRBD1. V was pared by 4 bases and J by 3 bases, with 3 bases of the junction left unmatched. This CDR3 region has 14 residues. Germline V gene lookup returns CDR1 LNHDA and CDR2 SQIVND (reference sequence).

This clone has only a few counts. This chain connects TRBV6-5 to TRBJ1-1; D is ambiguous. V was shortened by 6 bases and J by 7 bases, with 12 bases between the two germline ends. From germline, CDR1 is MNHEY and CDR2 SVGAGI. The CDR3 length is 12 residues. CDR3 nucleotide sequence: TGTGCCAGCAGACAATCCTCAGGTGAAGCTTTCTTT. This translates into CASRQSSGEAFF.

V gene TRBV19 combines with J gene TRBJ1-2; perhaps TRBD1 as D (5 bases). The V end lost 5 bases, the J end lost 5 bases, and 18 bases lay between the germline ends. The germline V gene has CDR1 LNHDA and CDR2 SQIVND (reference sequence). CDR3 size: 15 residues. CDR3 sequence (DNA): TGTGCCAGTAGTCTTCGGACACCGGAGGGATATGGCTACACCTTC. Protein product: CASSLRTPEGYGYTF. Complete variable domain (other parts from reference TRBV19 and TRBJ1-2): DGGITQSPKYLFRKEGQNVTLSCEQNLNHDAMYWYRQDPGQGLRLIYYSQIVNDFQKGDIAEGYSVSREKKESFPLTVTSAQKNPTAFYLCASSLRTPEGYGYTFGSGTRLTVV.

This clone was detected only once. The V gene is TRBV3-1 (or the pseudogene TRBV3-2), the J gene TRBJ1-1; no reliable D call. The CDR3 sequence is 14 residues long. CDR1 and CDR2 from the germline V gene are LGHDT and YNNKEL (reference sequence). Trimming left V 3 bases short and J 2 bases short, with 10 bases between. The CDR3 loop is CASSQRGRNTEAFF. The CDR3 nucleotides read TGTGCCAGCAGCCAGAGAGGCCGAAACACTGAAGCTTTCTTT.

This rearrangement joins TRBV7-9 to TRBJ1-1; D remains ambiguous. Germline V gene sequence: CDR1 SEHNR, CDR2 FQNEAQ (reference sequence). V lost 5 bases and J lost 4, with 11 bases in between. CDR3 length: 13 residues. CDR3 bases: TGTGCCAGCAGCCCAGCGGGCGGCACTGAAGCTTTCTTT. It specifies CASSPAGGTEAFF.

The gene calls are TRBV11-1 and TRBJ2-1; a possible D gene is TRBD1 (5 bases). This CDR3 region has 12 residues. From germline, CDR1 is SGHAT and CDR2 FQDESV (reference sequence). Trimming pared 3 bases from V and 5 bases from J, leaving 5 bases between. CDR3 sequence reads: CASSLGHNEQFF. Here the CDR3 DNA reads TGTGCCAGCAGCTTGGGGCACAATGAGCAGTTCTTC.

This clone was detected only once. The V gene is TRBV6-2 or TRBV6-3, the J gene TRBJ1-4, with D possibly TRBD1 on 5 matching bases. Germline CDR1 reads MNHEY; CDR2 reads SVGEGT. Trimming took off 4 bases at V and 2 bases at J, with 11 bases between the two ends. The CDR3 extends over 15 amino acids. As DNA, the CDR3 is TGTGCCAGCAGTTGGGGTGGGGCCACTAATGAAAAACTGTTTTTT. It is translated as CASSWGGATNEKLFF.

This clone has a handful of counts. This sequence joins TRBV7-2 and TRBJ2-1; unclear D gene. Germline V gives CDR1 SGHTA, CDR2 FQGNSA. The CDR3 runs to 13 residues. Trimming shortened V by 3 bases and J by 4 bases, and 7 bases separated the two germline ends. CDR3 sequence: CASSFAVYNEQFF. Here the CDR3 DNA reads TGTGCCAGCAGCTTTGCGGTGTACAATGAGCAGTTCTTC.

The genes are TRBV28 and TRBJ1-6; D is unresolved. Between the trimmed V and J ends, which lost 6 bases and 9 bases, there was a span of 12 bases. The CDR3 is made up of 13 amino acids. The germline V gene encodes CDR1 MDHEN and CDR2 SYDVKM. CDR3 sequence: CASSASRISPLHF. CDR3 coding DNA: TGTGCCAGCAGCGCCTCGAGAATTTCACCCCTCCACTTT.

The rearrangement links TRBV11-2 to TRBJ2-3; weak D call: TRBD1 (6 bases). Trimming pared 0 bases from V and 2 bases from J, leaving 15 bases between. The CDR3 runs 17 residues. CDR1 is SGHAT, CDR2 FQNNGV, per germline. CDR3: CASSLEVGQVFTDTQYF. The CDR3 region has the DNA TGTGCCAGCAGCTTAGAGGTGGGACAAGTTTTCACAGATACGCAGTATTTT.

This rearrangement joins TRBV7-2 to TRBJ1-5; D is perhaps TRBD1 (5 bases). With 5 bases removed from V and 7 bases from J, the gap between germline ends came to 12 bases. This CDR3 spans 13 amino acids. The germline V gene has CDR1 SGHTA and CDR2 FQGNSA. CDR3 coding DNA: TGTGCCAGCAGCGCAGGGCGAACGCAGCCCCAGCATTTT. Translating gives CASSAGRTQPQHF.

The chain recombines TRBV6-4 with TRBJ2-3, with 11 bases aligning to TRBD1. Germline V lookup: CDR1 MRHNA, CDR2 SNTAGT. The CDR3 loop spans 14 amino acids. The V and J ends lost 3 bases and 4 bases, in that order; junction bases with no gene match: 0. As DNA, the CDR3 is TGTGCCAGCAGTGAGGGACAGGGGGCAGATACGCAGTATTTT. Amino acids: CASSEGQGADTQYF.

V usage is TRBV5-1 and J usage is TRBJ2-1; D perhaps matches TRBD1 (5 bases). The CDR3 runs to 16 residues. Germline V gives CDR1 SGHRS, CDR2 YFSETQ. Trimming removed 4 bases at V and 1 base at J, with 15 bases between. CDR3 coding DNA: TGCGCCAGCAGCCTGAATTCAGGGATATCCTACAATGAGCAGTTCTTC. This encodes CASSLNSGISYNEQFF. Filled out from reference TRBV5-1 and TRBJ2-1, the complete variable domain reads KAGVTQTPRYLIKTRGQQVTLSCSPISGHRSVSWYQQTPGQGLQFLFEYFSETQRNKGNFPGRFSGRQFSNSRSEMNVSTLELGDSALYLCASSLNSGISYNEQFFGPGTRLTVL.

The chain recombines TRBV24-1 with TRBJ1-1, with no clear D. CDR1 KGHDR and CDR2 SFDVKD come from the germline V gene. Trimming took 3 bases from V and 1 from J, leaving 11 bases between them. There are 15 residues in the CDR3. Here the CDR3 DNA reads TGTGCCACCAGTGATCCGCGGGAGGGGAACACTGAAGCTTTCTTT. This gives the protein CATSDPREGNTEAFF.

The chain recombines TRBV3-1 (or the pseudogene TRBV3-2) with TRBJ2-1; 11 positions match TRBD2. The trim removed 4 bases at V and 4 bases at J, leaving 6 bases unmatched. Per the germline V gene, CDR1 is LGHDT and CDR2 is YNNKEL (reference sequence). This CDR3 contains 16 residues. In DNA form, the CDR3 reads TGTGCCAGCAGCCCCCTACTAGCGGGGGATTACAATGAGCAGTTCTTC. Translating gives CASSPLLAGDYNEQFF.

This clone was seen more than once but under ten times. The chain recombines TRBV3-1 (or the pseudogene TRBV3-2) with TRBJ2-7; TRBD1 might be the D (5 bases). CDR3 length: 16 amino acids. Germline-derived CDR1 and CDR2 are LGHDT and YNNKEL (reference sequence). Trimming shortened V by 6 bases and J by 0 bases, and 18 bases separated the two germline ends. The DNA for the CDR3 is TGTGCCAGCAGTGACTCTGGGCGACAGAGCTCCTACGAGCAGTACTTC. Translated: CASSDSGRQSSYEQYF.

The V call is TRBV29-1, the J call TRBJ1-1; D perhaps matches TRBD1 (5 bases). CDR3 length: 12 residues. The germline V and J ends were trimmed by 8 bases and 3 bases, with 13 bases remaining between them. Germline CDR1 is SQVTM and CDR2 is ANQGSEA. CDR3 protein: CSTTLGDTEAFF. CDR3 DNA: TGCAGCACCACTCTAGGGGACACTGAAGCTTTCTTT. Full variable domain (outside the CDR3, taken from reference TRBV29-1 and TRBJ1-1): SAVISQKPSRDICQRGTSLTIQCQVDSQVTMMFWYRQQPGQSLTLIATANQGSEATYESGFVIDKFPISRPNLTFSTLTVSNMSPEDSSIYLCSTTLGDTEAFFGQGTRLTVV.

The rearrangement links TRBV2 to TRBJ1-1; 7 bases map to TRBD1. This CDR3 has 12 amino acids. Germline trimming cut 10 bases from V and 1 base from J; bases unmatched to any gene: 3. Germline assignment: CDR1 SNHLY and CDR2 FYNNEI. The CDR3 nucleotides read TGTGCCATCCAGGGGGGGAACACTGAAGCTTTCTTT. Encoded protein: CAIQGGNTEAFF.

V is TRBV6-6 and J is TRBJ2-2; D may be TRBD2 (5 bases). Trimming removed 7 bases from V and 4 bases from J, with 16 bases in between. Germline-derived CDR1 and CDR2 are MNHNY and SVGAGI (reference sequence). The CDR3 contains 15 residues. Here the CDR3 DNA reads TGTGCCAGCATGTCCCTAGCCTTTTCCACCGGGGAGCTGTTTTTT. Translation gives CASMSLAFSTGELFF.

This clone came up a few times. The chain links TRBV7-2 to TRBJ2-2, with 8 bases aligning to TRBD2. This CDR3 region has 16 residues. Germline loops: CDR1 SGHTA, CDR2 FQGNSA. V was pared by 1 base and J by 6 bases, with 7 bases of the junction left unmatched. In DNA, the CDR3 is TGTGCCAGCAGCTTAGTACCAGCGGGAGTGGCCGGGGAGCTGTTTTTT. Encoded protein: CASSLVPAGVAGELFF. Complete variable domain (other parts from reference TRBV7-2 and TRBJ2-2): GAGVSQSPSNKVTEKGKDVELRCDPISGHTALYWYRQSLGQGLEFLIYFQGNSAPDKSGLPSDRFSAERTGGSVSTLTIQRTQQEDSAVYLCASSLVPAGVAGELFFGEGSRLTVL.

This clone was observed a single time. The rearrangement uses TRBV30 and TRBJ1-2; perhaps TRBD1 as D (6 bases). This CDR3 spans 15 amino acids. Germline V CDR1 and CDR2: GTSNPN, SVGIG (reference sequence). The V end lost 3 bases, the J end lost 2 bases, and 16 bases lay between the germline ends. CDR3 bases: TGTGCCTGGAGGTCCGGGACAATTAACAACTATGGCTACACCTTC. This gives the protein CAWRSGTINNYGYTF.